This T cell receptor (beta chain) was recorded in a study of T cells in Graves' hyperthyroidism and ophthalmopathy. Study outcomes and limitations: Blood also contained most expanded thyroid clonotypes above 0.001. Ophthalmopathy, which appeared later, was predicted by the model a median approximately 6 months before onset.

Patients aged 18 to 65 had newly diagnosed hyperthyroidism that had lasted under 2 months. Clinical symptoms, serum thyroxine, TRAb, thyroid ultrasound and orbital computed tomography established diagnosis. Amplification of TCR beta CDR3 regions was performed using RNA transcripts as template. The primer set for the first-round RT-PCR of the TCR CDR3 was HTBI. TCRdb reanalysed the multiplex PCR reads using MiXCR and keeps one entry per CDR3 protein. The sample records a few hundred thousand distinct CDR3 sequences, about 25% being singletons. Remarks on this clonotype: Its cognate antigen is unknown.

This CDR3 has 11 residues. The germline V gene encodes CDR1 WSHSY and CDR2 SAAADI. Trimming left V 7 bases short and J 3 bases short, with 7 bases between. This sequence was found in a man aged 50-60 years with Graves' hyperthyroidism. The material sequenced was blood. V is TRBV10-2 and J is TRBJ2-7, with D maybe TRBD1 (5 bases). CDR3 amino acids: CASTRDYEQYF. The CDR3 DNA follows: TGCGCCAGCACCAGGGACTACGAGCAGTACTTC.